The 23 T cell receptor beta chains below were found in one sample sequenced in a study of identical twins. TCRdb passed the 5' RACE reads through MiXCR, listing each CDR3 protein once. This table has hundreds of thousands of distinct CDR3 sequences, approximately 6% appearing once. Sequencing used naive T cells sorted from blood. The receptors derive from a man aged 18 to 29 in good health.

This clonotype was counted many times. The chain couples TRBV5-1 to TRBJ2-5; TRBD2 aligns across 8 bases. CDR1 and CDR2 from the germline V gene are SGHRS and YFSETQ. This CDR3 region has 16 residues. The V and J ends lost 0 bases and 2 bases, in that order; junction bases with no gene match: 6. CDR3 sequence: CASSLAPGLVQETQYF. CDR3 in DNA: TGCGCCAGCAGCTTGGCCCCGGGACTAGTTCAAGAGACCCAGTACTTC.

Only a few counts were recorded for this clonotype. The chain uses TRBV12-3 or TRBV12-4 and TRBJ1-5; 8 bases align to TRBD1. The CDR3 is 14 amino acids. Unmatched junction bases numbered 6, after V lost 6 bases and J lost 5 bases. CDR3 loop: CASRTDREDQPQHF. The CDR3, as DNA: TGTGCCAGCAGAACGGACAGGGAGGATCAGCCCCAGCATTTT.

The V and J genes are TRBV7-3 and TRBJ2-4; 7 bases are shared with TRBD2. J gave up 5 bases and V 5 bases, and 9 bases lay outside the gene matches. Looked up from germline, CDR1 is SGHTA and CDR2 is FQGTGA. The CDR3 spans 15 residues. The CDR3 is CASSPTSVRQNIQYF. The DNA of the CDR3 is TGTGCCAGCAGCCCAACTAGCGTACGACAAAACATTCAGTACTTC.

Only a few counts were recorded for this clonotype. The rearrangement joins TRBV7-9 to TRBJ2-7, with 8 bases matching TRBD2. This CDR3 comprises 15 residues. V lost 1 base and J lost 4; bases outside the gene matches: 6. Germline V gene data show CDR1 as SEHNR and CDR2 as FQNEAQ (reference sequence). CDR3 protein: CASSLGGSGNYEQYF. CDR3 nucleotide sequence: TGTGCCAGCAGCTTAGGTGGTAGCGGGAATTACGAGCAGTACTTC. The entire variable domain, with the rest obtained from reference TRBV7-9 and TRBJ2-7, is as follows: DTGVSQNPRHKITKRGQNVTFRCDPISEHNRLYWYRQTLGQGPEFLTYFQNEAQLEKSRLLSDRFSAERPKGSFSTLEIQRTEQGDSAMYLCASSLGGSGNYEQYFGPGTRLTVT.

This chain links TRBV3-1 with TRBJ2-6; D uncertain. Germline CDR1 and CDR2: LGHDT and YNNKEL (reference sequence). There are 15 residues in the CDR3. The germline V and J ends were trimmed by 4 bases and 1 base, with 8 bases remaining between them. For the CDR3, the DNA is TGTGCCAGCAGCCCTCCTCTTTCTGGGGCCAACGTCCTGACTTTC. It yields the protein CASSPPLSGANVLTF.

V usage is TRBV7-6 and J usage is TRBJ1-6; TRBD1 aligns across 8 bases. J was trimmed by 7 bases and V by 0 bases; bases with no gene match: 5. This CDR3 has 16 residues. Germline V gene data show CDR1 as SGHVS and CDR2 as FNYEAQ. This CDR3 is CASSLALRTGNSPLHF. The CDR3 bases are TGTGCCAGCAGCTTAGCGCTCAGGACAGGGAATTCACCCCTCCACTTT.

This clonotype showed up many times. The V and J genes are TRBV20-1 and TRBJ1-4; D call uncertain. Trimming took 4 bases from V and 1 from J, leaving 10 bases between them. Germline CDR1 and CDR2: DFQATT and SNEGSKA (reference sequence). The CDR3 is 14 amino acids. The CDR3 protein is CSATDGVTNEKLFF. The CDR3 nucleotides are TGCAGTGCTACAGACGGGGTAACTAATGAAAAACTGTTTTTT.

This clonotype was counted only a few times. CDR3 DNA: TGCAGCGAGACTAGCGGGACGACAGATACGCAGTATTTT. This encodes CSETSGTTDTQYF. The chain uses TRBV20-1 and TRBJ2-3; 11 bases are a match to TRBD2. The V gene's germline CDR1 is DFQATT and CDR2 SNEGSKA (reference sequence). CDR3 length: 13 amino acids.

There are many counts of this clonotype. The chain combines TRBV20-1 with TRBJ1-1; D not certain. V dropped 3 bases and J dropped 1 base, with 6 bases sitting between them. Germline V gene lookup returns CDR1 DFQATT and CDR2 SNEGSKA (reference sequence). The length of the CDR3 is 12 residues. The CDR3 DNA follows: TGCAGTGCTAGTCGACAGAACACTGAAGCTTTCTTT. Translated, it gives CSASRQNTEAFF.

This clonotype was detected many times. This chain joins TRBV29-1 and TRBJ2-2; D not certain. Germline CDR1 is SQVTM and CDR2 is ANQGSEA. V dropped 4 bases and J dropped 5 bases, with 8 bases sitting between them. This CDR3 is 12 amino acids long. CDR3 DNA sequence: TGCAGCGTTGGAGTGGGTACCGGGGAGCTGTTTTTT. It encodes CSVGVGTGELFF.

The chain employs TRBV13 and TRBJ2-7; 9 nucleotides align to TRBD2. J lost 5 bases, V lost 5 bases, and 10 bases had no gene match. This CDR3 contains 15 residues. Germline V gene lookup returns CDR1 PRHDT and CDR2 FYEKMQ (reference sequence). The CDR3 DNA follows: TGTGCCAGCAGCCCCGTCTCTAGCGGGATGCACGAGCAGTACGTC. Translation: CASSPVSSGMHEQYV.

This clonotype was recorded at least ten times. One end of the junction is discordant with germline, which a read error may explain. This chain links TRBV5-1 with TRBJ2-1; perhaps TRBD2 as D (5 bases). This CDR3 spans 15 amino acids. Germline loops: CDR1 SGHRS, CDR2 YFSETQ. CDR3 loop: CASSPGLSSYNEQFF. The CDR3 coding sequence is TGTGCCAGCAGCCCCGGACTGAGCTCCTACAATGAGCAGTTCTTC. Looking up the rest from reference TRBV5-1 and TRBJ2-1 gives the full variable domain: KAGVTQTPRYLIKTRGQQVTLSCSPISGHRSVSWYQQTPGQGLQFLFEYFSETQRNKGNFPGRFSGRQFSNSRSEMNVSTLELGDSALYLCASSPGLSSYNEQFFGPGTRLTVL.

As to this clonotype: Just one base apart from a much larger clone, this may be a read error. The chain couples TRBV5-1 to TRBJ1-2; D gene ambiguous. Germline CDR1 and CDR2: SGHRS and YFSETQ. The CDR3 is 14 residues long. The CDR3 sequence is CVSTSSKSSYGYTF. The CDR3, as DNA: TGCGTCAGCACCTCTTCAAAGAGCTCGTATGGCTACACCTTC.

CDR3 bases: TGTGCCAGCAGTTTCAGGACACTCAACTACAATGAGCAGTTCTTC. It encodes CASSFRTLNYNEQFF. The gene calls are TRBV6-2 or TRBV6-3 and TRBJ2-1, with a tentative D call TRBD1 (5 bases). From germline, CDR1 is MNHEY and CDR2 SVGEGT. There are 15 residues in the CDR3. The V and J ends lost 4 bases and 3 bases respectively, with 13 bases between them.

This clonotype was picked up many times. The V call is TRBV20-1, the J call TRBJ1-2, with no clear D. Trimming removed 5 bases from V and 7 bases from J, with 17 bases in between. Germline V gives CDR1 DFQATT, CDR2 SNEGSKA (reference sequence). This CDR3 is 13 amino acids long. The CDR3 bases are TGCAGTGCTGCTCTTCGGCGGGTCGGTGGCTACACCTTC. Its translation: CSAALRRVGGYTF.

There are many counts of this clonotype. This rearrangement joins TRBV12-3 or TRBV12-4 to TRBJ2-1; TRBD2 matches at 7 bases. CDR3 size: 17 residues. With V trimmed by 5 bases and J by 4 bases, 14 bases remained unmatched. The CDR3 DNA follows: TGTGCCAGCAGTCAAAAGAAGATGCTAGCGGTTTACAATGAGCAGTTCTTC. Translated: CASSQKKMLAVYNEQFF.

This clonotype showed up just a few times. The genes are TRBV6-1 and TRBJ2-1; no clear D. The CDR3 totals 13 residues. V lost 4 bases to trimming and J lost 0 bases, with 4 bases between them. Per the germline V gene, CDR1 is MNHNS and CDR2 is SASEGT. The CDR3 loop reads CASSGFSYNEQFF. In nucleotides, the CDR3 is TGTGCCAGCAGTGGATTCTCCTACAATGAGCAGTTCTTC.

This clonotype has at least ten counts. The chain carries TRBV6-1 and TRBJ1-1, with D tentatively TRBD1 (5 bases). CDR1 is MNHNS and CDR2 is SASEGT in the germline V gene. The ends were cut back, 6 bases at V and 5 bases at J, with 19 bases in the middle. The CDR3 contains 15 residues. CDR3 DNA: TGTGCCAGCAGCCCCGATAGTCGGGGCTGGACTGAAGCTTTCTTT. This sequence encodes CASSPDSRGWTEAFF.

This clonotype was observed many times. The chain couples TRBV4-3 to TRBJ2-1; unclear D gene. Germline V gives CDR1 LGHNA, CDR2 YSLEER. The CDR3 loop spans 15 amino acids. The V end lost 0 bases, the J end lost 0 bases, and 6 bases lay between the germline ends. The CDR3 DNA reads TGCGCCAGCAGCCAAGAGTTCAACTCCTACAATGAGCAGTTCTTC. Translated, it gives CASSQEFNSYNEQFF.

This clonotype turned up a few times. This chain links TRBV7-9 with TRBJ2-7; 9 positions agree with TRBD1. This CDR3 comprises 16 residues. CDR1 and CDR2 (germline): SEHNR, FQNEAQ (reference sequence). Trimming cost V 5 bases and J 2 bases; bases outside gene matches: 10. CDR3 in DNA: TGTGCCAGCAGCAAATCGGACAGGGGAGAGACCTACGAGCAGTACTTC. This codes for CASSKSDRGETYEQYF.

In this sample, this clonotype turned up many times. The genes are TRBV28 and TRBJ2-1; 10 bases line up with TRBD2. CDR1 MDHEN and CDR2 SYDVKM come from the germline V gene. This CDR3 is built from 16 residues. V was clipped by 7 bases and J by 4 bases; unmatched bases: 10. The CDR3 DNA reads TGTGCCAGCATCCTTACCGGGACTAGCGATTACAATGAGCAGTTCTTC. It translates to CASILTGTSDYNEQFF.

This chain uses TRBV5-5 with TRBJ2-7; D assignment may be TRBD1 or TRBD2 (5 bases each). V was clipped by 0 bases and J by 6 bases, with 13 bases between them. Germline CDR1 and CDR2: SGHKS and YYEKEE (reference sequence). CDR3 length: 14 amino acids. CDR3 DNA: TGTGCCAGCAGCTTGGAGCAGGGAGCTGCCGAGCAGTACTTC. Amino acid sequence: CASSLEQGAAEQYF.

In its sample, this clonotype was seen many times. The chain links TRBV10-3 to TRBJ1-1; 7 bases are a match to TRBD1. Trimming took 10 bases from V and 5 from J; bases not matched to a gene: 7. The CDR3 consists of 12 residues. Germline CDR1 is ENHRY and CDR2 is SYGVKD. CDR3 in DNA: TGTGCCACCGTCTCAGGGGGAACTGAAGCTTTCTTT. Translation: CATVSGGTEAFF.